The entry below gives a single TCR beta chain sequence along with its context. The antigen is not known. The data derive from a study of OX40 agonist ivuxolimab in advanced cancers. Study-wide background: Patients with prior anti-PD-1, anti-PD-L1 or anti-CTLA-4 therapy were eligible; about 40% had some.

Assay: immunoSEQ multiplex PCR; the TCRdb copy retains only in-frame clones and omits some. The data hold fewer than 65,000 clones, with over 80% observed a single time. Germline V gene lookup returns CDR1 LNHDA and CDR2 SQIVND (reference sequence). Deletions cut 10 bases from V and 5 bases from J, with 18 bases between. The CDR3 covers 14 residues. Whole-study findings and limits: The CD4+ and CD8+ T cells in the blood had expanded clonally by week 6 at 0.1 to 3.0 mg/kg. Individuals who were partial responders at 0.1-3.0 mg/kg had clonal expansion that ranked among the lowest.

The chain recombines TRBV19 with TRBJ1-3, with D perhaps matching TRBD1 (5 bases). The sequencing used CD4+ or CD8+ T cells sorted from blood, collected in a trial of the OX40 agonist ivuxolimab. The origin of this receptor is an adult with an advanced solid tumor such as melanoma, head and neck, liver or kidney cancer. CDR3 DNA: TGTGCCACCCAACGCTGGGACGGGCGAAACACCATATATTTT. Residues: CATQRWDGRNTIYF.